The 16 T cell receptor beta chains in this list originate from one sample, sequenced in a study of shared clonotypes between healthy human individuals (dated by TCRdb to the early 2020s). CD8 naive samples consisted of CD45RO-negative cells that were positively selected for CCR7, yielding a CD45RA+CCR7+ population without TemRA cells. Preparation of the library involved the immunoSEQ multiplex PCR assay. TCRdb took over this immuneACCESS table, retaining in-frame rearrangements with V and J assigned. Such tables are incomplete; in checked studies, under half of the missing clones stem from an unresolved V gene, and the remainder is unexplained. Here the sample has millions of clones; under 95% occur a single time. Roughly 1.7% of the sample is held by the ten biggest clonotypes. What was sequenced was naive CD8+ T cells from PBMCs. This specimen's cell subset or site label, per the study, means: CD45RA+CCR7+. These receptors came from a man between 18 and 35 years old in good health. Some clones in this sample may be carry-over from other donors' samples.

The rearrangement links TRBV14 to TRBJ1-4; D unresolved. This CDR3 comprises 13 residues. Germline V CDR1 and CDR2: SGHDN, FVKESK. V was cut by 5 bases and J by 0 bases, with 4 bases left in between. CDR3 coding DNA: TGTGCCAGCAGCGGCCCAACTAATGAAAAACTGTTTTTT. It encodes CASSGPTNEKLFF.

J is TRBJ1-2 and V is TRBV5-1, with 8 bases identical to TRBD1. Germline V gene data show CDR1 as SGHRS and CDR2 as YFSETQ. The length of the CDR3 is 14 residues. With V trimmed by 0 bases and J by 6 bases, 4 bases remained unmatched. The CDR3 sequence: CASSLEQGGNGYTF. The CDR3 DNA follows: TGCGCCAGCAGCTTGGAACAGGGGGGAAATGGCTACACCTTC. Variable domain in full (rest from reference TRBV5-1 and TRBJ1-2): KAGVTQTPRYLIKTRGQQVTLSCSPISGHRSVSWYQQTPGQGLQFLFEYFSETQRNKGNFPGRFSGRQFSNSRSEMNVSTLELGDSALYLCASSLEQGGNGYTFGSGTRLTVV.

The rearrangement links TRBV20-1 to TRBJ2-7; D is unresolved. From germline, CDR1 is DFQATT and CDR2 SNEGSKA (reference sequence). The CDR3 sequence is 10 residues long. V lost 3 bases and J 5 bases, leaving 5 bases between the germline ends. The CDR3 sequence: CSASSNEQYF. The DNA for the CDR3 is TGCAGTGCTAGTAGCAACGAGCAGTACTTC.

The gene calls are TRBV11-3 and TRBJ2-3; 9 bases align to TRBD2. Germline CDR1 and CDR2: SGHNT and YENEEA. There are 17 residues in the CDR3. V shed 5 bases and J 5 bases; nucleotides not matched to a gene: 14. The CDR3 region has the DNA TGTGCCAGCAGCCCGCACCCTCTGCGGGAGGGCCGAGATACGCAGTATTTT. The encoded protein is CASSPHPLREGRDTQYF.

The genes are TRBV9 and TRBJ2-1; 7 nucleotides match TRBD1. V was pared by 0 bases and J by 7 bases, with 7 bases of the junction left unmatched. The germline V gene encodes CDR1 SGDLS and CDR2 YYNGEE. The CDR3 runs to 15 residues. The CDR3 reads CASSVGGGEGNEQFF. CDR3 in DNA: TGTGCCAGCAGCGTAGGAGGGGGCGAGGGGAATGAGCAGTTCTTC.

This rearrangement joins TRBV15 to TRBJ2-7; 13 bases are shared with TRBD2. The germline gives CDR1 LNHNV, CDR2 YYDKDF (reference sequence). The trim removed 10 bases at V and 1 base at J, leaving 7 bases unmatched. This CDR3 is 15 amino acids long. CDR3 residues: CARDPGLAGSYEQYF. CDR3 bases: TGTGCCAGAGACCCGGGACTAGCGGGATCCTACGAGCAGTACTTC.

This clone was picked up one time. The chain employs TRBV9 and TRBJ1-2; D uncertain. The V and J ends lost 1 base and 8 bases respectively, with 9 bases between them. Germline V gene lookup returns CDR1 SGDLS and CDR2 YYNGEE. The CDR3 consists of 12 residues. The CDR3 DNA reads as TGTGCCAGCAGCGTACCGTTCAGGGGCTACACCTTC. It yields the protein CASSVPFRGYTF. Variable domain in full (rest from reference TRBV9 and TRBJ1-2): DSGVTQTPKHLITATGQRVTLRCSPRSGDLSVYWYQQSLDQGLQFLIQYYNGEERAKGNILERFSAQQFPDLHSELNLSSLELGDSALYFCASSVPFRGYTFGSGTRLTVV.

The genes are TRBV27 and TRBJ2-2; 7 nucleotides line up with TRBD2. Germline CDR1 and CDR2: MNHEY and SMNVEV (reference sequence). The CDR3 has 15 residues. V trimming: 5 bases; J trimming: 4 bases; junction bases outside the gene matches: 7. CDR3 region: CASSPRDYLTGELFF. CDR3 nucleotide sequence: TGTGCCAGCAGTCCGAGGGACTACCTCACCGGGGAGCTGTTTTTT.

The CDR3 here is CASSWGTGGTYEQYF. CDR3 sequence (DNA): TGTGCCAGCAGTTGGGGGACAGGGGGTACCTACGAGCAGTACTTC. The chain recombines TRBV27 with TRBJ2-7; 11 positions match TRBD1. V lost 4 bases and J lost 2; bases outside the gene matches: 4. The germline CDR1 and CDR2 sequences are MNHEY and SMNVEV (reference sequence). The CDR3 extends over 15 amino acids.

The rearrangement links TRBV10-1 to TRBJ2-7, with 10 bases lining up with TRBD2. The length of the CDR3 is 16 residues. V shed 4 bases, J shed 3 bases, and the junction held 9 bases outside the gene matches. Germline-derived CDR1 and CDR2 are WNHNN and SYGVQD (reference sequence). CDR3 region: CASSGGTSGNYYEQYF. The CDR3 nucleotides read TGCGCCAGCAGTGGGGGAACTAGCGGGAATTACTACGAGCAGTACTTC.

The chain carries TRBV7-9 and TRBJ2-2, with 10 bases fitting TRBD1. This CDR3 spans 16 amino acids. The junction had 10 bases not matched to a gene; V was cut back by 5 bases and J by 7 bases. CDR1 is SEHNR and CDR2 is FQNEAQ in the germline V gene (reference sequence). The CDR3 DNA is TGTGCCAGCAGCCCGACGACAGGGGGCAGTATCGGGGAGCTGTTTTTT. It yields the protein CASSPTTGGSIGELFF.

About this clone: At the DNA level, this CDR3 is encoded by other sequences in the same sample as well. The chain recombines TRBV27 with TRBJ2-3, with a tentative D call TRBD1 (5 bases). Trimming took 2 bases from V and 4 from J, leaving 10 bases between them. Germline V gives CDR1 MNHEY, CDR2 SMNVEV (reference sequence). This CDR3 has 14 amino acids. Here the CDR3 DNA reads TGTGCCAGCAGTTTAGGCAGGGTTCCAGATACGCAGTATTTT. The encoded protein is CASSLGRVPDTQYF.

The chain couples TRBV28 to TRBJ1-6; a possible D gene is TRBD1 (6 bases). CDR1 is MDHEN, CDR2 SYDVKM, per germline. This CDR3 comprises 13 residues. Trimming removed 4 bases at V and 7 bases at J, with 8 bases between. In nucleotides, the CDR3 is TGTGCCAGCAGTTCCGACAGGAATTCACCCCTCCACTTT. Protein product: CASSSDRNSPLHF.

Written as DNA, the CDR3 is TGCGCCAGCAGCCAGGTACAGGGAGCGTATCAGCCCCAGCATTTT. It encodes CASSQVQGAYQPQHF. The chain carries TRBV4-1 and TRBJ1-5; perhaps TRBD1 as D (6 bases). The CDR3 contains 15 residues. In germline, CDR1 is MGHRA, CDR2 YSYEKL. Trimming took off 3 bases at V and 5 bases at J, with 14 bases between the two ends.

The chain joins TRBV30 to TRBJ2-7; TRBD1 might be the D (6 bases). Between the trimmed V and J ends, which lost 4 bases and 7 bases, there was a span of 8 bases. The germline V gene encodes CDR1 GTSNPN and CDR2 SVGIG (reference sequence). CDR3 size: 10 residues. The CDR3 DNA follows: TGTGCCTGGAACCAGGGGGAGCAGTACTTC. Protein sequence: CAWNQGEQYF.

This chain links TRBV28 with TRBJ1-2; 9 nucleotides match TRBD1. The CDR3 is 17 residues long. Germline V gene sequence: CDR1 MDHEN, CDR2 SYDVKM. V lost 3 bases and J lost 1; bases outside the gene matches: 9. This CDR3 is CASSLDWGTGLNYGYTF. CDR3 nucleotides: TGTGCCAGCAGTTTGGATTGGGGGACAGGGCTTAACTATGGCTACACCTTC.